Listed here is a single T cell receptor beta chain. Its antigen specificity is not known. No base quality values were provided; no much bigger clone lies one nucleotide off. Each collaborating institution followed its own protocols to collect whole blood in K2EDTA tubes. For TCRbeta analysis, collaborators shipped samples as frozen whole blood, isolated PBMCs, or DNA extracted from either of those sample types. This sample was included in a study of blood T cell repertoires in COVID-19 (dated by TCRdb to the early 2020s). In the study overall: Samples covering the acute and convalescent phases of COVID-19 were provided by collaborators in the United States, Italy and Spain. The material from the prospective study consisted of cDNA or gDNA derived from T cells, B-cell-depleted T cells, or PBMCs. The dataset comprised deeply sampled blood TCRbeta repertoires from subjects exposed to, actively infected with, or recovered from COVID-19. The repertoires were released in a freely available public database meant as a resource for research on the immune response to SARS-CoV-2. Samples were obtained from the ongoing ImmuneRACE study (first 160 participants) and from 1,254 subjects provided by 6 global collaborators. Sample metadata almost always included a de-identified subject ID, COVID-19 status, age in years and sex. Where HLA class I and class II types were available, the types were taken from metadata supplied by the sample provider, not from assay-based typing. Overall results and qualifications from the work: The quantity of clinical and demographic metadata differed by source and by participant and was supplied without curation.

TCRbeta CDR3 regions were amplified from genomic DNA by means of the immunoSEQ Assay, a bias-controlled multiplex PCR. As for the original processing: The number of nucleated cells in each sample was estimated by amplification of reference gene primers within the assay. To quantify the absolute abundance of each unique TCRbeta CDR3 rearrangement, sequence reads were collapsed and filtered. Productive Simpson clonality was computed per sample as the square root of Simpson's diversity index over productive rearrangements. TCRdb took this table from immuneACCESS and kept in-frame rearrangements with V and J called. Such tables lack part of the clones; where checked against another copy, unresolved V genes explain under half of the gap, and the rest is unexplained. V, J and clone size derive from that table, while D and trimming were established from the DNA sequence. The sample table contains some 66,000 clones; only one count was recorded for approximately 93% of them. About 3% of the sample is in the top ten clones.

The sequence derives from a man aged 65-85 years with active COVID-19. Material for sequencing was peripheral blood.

The CDR3: CASSGPGQQTTNEKLFF. The DNA is TGTGCCAGCAGTGGTCCGGGACAGCAGACAACTAATGAAAAACTGTTTTTT. This receptor chain uses TRBV25-1 and TRBJ1-4, with 7 middle bases fitting TRBD1. Trimming accounts for 4 bases at V and 0 bases at J, while the number of junction bases matched to no gene is 8. The germline V gene gives CDR1 as MGHDK and CDR2 as SYGVNS. The CDR3, from cysteine to phenylalanine, totals 17 residues. The kept DNA is CDR3 alone, 51 bases in frame from the first base.